The entry below describes one TCR beta chain. The data stem from a study of blood T cell repertoires in COVID-19. Germline CDR1 is GTSNPN and CDR2 is SVGIG (reference sequence). This CDR3 spans 15 amino acids. V lost 5 bases and J 2 bases, leaving 16 bases between the germline ends. Produced via immunoSEQ multiplex PCR; TCRdb's table is partial and in-frame only. The sample has hundreds of thousands of clones; about 92% are singletons. J is TRBJ2-1 and V is TRBV30; maybe TRBD2 (6 bases). Sequencing was carried out using PBMCs or T cells enriched from blood (not recorded which). The receptor was derived from a man aged 60-69 years who had recovered from COVID-19. The CDR3 bases are TGTGCCTGGGTCCCCTCCGCGGGACCCTACAATGAGCAGTTCTTC. Its translation: CAWVPSAGPYNEQFF.